The subject of this entry is one T cell receptor beta chain. Its specificity is not known. This specimen comes from a study of PD-1 blockade in classical Hodgkin lymphoma. The study, taken as a whole, reports: Before treatment, complete responders showed about the same diversity as newly diagnosed patients. At baseline, newly diagnosed patients reportedly showed less TCR diversity than healthy donors. TCR diversity in CD4+, not CD8+, cells rose significantly by C4D1.

V lost 4 bases and J lost 7; bases outside the gene matches: 11. In germline, CDR1 is SGHDN, CDR2 FVKESK. This CDR3 has 16 amino acids. Profiled with immunoSEQ multiplex PCR; TCRdb holds only in-frame clones, not every one. The sample has about 40,000 clones, about 72% seen once. In every patient, relapse followed autologous stem cell transplantation, while exposure to brentuximab vedotin differed. The sequence was obtained from a human donor with classical Hodgkin lymphoma. The specimen was peripheral blood mononuclear cells (PBMCs), collected at baseline. The chain joins TRBV14 to TRBJ1-5, with TRBD1 matching over 9 bases. The CDR3 DNA sequence: TGTGCCAGCAGCCCAAGCAATGACAGGGGGATACAGCCCCAGCATTTT. It codes for CASSPSNDRGIQPQHF.